The TCR beta chain described here comes from a study of T cell repertoires in cytomegalovirus infection. At the level of the study: In public TCR beta signatures, there were indications of both CMV infection and matching HLA type.

One entry per CDR3 protein, called by TCRdb with MiXCR from the reads. The table records roughly 230,000 distinct CDR3 sequences, 22% of them present only once. In this sample, this clonotype turned up a few times. Its antigen remains unidentified. Points from the study as a whole: Carriers of CMV and the relevant HLA type were discriminated by public TCR beta frequency. Ex vivo, HLA-C-restricted CMV-specific TCR beta clonotypes prevailed over the rest of the response.

With V trimmed by 5 bases and J by 9 bases, 9 bases remained unmatched. CDR1 is MNHEY and CDR2 is SMNVEV in the germline V gene (reference sequence). The CDR3 length is 14 residues. This clonotype originated in a human donor in good health (CMV status not recorded). Some clones in this sample may be carry-over from other donors' samples. Source material: CD8+ T cells from PBMCs. The V gene is TRBV27, the J gene TRBJ2-1; 8 positions match TRBD2. This CDR3 is CASSGGGPSREQFF. The CDR3, as DNA: TGTGCCAGCAGTGGCGGGGGGCCCTCGCGTGAGCAGTTCTTC.